This T cell receptor (beta chain) was observed in a study of shared clonotypes between healthy human individuals. Overall study findings and caveats: Four donors held about 4.5% of naive CD4 clonotypes in common. Naive subsets typically showed greater estimated richness than memory subsets. What rarefaction showed was incomplete sorted-subset sequencing despite large depth.

CD45RO-negative, CCR7-positively selected cells formed the naive CD8 fraction, excluding terminally differentiated effector memory CD45RA+ cells. Authors' analysis steps: Junction-only sequences without quality scores were provided by ImmunoSEQ, so filtering was different. TCRdb's table, derived via immunoSEQ multiplex PCR, lists solely in-frame clones and lacks some. From that table come the V and J calls and clone size; the DNA was used to work out D and trimming. The sample includes about 2,100,000 clones, under 95% of them seen just once. From germline, CDR1 is MNHEY and CDR2 SMNVEV (reference sequence). The length of the CDR3 is 15 residues. Trimming left V 4 bases short and J 1 base short, with 12 bases between. With regard to this clone: Its antigen remains unidentified.

This receptor was obtained from a man between 18 and 29 years old in good health. Some clones in this sample may be carry-over from other donors' samples. The chain employs TRBV27 and TRBJ2-3; a possible D gene is TRBD1 (5 bases). The sequenced sample consisted of naive CD8+ T cells from PBMCs. The CDR3 loop reads CASSWVQGGTDTQYF. The CDR3 region has the DNA TGTGCCAGCAGTTGGGTCCAGGGCGGCACAGATACGCAGTATTTT.